Sequencing of this T cell receptor beta chain was carried out in a study of response to subunit inactivated influenza vaccine. Trimming shortened V by 7 bases and J by 9 bases, and 17 bases separated the two germline ends. CDR1 is SGHRS and CDR2 is YFSETQ in the germline V gene. The CDR3 extends over 13 amino acids. Each CDR3 protein is one row after TCRdb ran MiXCR on the RT-PCR reads. This table holds about 570,000 distinct CDR3 sequences, approximately 10% found once. This clonotype was detected ten times or more. These data are also associated with another study on T cells expressing NK-cell markers. According to that study: 5'RACE template switching built TCR beta cDNA with unique molecular identifiers. Seropositivity for HCMV was found in seven of the eight sequenced donors, with one seronegative. Dominant NKG2C+ clonotypes were found to form roughly 1.0-7.0% of CD8+ T cells in over 5 donors. Dominance of the CD3+CD56-NKG2C+ fraction by these clonotypes also held in a handful of donors. Unclear, still, was the HCMV specificity of the expanded NKG2C+ T cell clones.

This receptor was identified in a man aged 45-60 years who received an inactivated influenza vaccine. Sequenced material: PBMCs from blood, taken on the day of vaccination. The gene calls are TRBV5-1 and TRBJ2-1; D gene ambiguous. The CDR3 DNA follows: TGCGCCAGCGCTCAGGTCGAGATGGGTGAGCAGTTCTTC. As protein: CASAQVEMGEQFF. Full variable domain (rest looked up from reference TRBV5-1 and TRBJ2-1): KAGVTQTPRYLIKTRGQQVTLSCSPISGHRSVSWYQQTPGQGLQFLFEYFSETQRNKGNFPGRFSGRQFSNSRSEMNVSTLELGDSALYLCASAQVEMGEQFFGPGTRLTVL.